These T cell receptor beta chains were read from a single sample in a study of blood T cell repertoires in COVID-19. The assay was immunoSEQ multiplex PCR, and TCRdb's table has in-frame clones only and misses some. The data show about 140,000 clones, roughly 86% seen once. The sequenced sample was peripheral blood. The receptor set was obtained from a woman between 55 and 75 years old with acute or convalescent COVID-19. Both conserved end residues are trimmed from each CDR3. Fields, in order: clone size, J gene, V gene, CDR3 protein. A row's size may be missing; if present it is once, few, many or a size class.

>many|TRBJ2-5|TRBV24-1
ATSDPTGEGRETQY
>-|TRBJ2-7|TRBV6-5
ASTWGQGTNEQY
>-|TRBJ1-2|TRBV15
ATSRDYEQL
>-|TRBJ2-1|TRBV6-4
ASSDSTGGYNEQF
>few|TRBJ1-6|TRBV11-2
ASSLVRNWNSPLH
>-|TRBJ1-1|TRBV7-9
ASSLAGTRGF
>few|TRBJ2-1|TRBV27
ASSPPGGNEQF
>-|TRBJ1-5|TRBV13
ASSLQGSNQPQH
>once|TRBJ1-5|TRBV28
ASILGAGITQPQH
>-|TRBJ1-5|TRBV28
ASLWGGTESNQPQH
>-|TRBJ1-3|TRBV7-9
ASIPPDREAFLPGNTIY
>-|TRBJ2-7|TRBV28
ASNGGQFYEQY
>-|TRBJ1-2|TRBV5-5
ASSRDPGQGTYGYT
>many|TRBJ2-7|TRBV10-2
ASRDGQGAYEQY
>few|TRBJ1-5|TRBV3-1/TRBV3-2
ASSQGVTGLSNQPQH
>-|TRBJ2-1|TRBV7-6
ASSLGLAYNEQF
>-|TRBJ2-7|TRBV4-2
ASSQGPLSYEQY